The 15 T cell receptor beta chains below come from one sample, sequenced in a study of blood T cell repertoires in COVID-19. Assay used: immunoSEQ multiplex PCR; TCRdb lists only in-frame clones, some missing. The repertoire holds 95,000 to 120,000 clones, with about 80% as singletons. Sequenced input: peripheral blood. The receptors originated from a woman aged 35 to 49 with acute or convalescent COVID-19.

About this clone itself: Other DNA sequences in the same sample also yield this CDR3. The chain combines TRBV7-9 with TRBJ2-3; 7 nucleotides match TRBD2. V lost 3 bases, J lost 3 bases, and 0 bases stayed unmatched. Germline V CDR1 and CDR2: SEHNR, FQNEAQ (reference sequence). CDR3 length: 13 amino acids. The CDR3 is CASSFGGTDTQYF. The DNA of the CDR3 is TGTGCCAGCAGCTTCGGGGGGACAGATACGCAGTATTTT.

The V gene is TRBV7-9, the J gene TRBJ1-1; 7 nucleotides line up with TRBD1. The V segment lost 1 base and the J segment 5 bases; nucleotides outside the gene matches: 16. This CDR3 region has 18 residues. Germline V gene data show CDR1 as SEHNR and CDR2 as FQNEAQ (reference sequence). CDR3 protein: CASSLEYGTGARETEAFF. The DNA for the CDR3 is TGTGCCAGCAGCTTAGAATATGGAACAGGGGCGCGGGAAACTGAAGCTTTCTTT.

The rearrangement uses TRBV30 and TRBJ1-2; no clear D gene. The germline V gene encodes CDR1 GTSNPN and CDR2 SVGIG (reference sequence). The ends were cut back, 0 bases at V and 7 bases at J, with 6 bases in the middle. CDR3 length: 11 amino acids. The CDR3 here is CAWSVQFGYTF. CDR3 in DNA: TGTGCCTGGAGTGTCCAATTTGGCTACACCTTC.

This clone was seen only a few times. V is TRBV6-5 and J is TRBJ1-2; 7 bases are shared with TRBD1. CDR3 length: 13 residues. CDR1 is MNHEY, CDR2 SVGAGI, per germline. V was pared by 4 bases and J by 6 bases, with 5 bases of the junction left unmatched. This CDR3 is CASSSRTGHGYTF. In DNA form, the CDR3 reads TGTGCCAGCAGTTCACGGACAGGCCATGGCTACACCTTC.

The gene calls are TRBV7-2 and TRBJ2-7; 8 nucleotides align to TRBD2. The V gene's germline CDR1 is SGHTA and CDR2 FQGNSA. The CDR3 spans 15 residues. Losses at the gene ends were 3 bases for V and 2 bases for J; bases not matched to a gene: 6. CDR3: CASSFLLAGAYEQYF. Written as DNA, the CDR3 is TGTGCCAGCAGCTTCTTGCTAGCGGGCGCCTACGAGCAGTACTTC.

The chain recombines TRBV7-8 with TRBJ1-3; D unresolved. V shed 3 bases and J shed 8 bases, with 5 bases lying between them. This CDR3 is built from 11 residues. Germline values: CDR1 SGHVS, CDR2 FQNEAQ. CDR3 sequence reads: CASSFGDTIYF. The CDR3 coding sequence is TGTGCCAGCAGCTTCGGGGACACCATATATTTT.

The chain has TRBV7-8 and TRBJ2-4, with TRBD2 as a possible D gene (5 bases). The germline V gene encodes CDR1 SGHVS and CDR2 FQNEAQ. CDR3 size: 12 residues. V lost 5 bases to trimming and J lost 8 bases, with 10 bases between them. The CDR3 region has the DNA TGTGCCAGCAGCCAAGGGAGCGACATTCAGTACTTC. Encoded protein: CASSQGSDIQYF. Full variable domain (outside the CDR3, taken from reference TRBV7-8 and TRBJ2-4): GAGVSQSPRYKVAKRGQDVALRCDPISGHVSLFWYQQALGQGPEFLTYFQNEAQLDKSGLPSDRFFAERPEGSVSTLKIQRTQQEDSAVYLCASSQGSDIQYFGAGTRLSVL.

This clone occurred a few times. CDR3 protein: CASSSTGGGQPQHF. The DNA of the CDR3 is TGCGCCAGCAGCAGTACAGGGGGCGGTCAGCCCCAGCATTTT. V usage is TRBV5-1 and J usage is TRBJ1-5; TRBD1 aligns across 9 bases. Germline V gene data show CDR1 as SGHRS and CDR2 as YFSETQ. The trim removed 4 bases at V and 6 bases at J, leaving 5 bases unmatched. CDR3 size: 14 residues.

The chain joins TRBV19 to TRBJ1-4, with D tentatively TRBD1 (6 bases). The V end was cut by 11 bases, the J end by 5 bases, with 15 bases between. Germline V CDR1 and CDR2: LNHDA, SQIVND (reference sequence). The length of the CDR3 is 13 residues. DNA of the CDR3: TGTGCCGGATCGACAGGACAAAATGAAAAACTGTTTTTT. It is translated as CAGSTGQNEKLFF.

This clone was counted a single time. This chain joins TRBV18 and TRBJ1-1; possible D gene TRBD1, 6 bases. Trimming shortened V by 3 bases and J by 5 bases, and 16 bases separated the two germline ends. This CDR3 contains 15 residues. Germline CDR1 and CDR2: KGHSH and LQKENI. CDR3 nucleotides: TGTGCCAGCTCACCCCTAGAGGGGGGGGAAACTGAAGCTTTCTTT. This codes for CASSPLEGGETEAFF.

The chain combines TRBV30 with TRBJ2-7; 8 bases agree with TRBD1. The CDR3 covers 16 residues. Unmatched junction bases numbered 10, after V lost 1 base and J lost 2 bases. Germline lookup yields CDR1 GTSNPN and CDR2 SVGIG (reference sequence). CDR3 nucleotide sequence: TGTGCCTGGAGTGCTTTTCCTGGGACAGGAACCTACGAGCAGTACTTC. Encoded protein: CAWSAFPGTGTYEQYF.

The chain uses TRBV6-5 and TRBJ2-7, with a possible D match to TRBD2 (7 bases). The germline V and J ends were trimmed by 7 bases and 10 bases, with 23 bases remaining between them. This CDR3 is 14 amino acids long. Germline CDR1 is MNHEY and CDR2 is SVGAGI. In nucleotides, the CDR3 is TGTGCCAGCACCGCCTCGGGGTGGGGGGGCCTCCAGTACTTC. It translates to CASTASGWGGLQYF.

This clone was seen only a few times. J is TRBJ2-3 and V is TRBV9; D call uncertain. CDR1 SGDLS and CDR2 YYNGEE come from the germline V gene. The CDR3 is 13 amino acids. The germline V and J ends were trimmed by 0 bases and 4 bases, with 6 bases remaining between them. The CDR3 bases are TGTGCCAGCAGCGTAGCTCCCCCAGATACGCAGTATTTT. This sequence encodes CASSVAPPDTQYF.

The CDR3, as DNA: TGTGCCAGCAGCTCCCTAGCGGGAACCCACGGGGAGCTGTTTTTT. Translation: CASSSLAGTHGELFF. The rearrangement uses TRBV11-2 and TRBJ2-2, with 9 bases fitting TRBD2. With 4 bases clipped from V and 7 bases from J, the junction kept 7 bases outside the gene matches. CDR3 length: 15 amino acids. CDR1 is SGHAT, CDR2 FQNNGV, per germline.

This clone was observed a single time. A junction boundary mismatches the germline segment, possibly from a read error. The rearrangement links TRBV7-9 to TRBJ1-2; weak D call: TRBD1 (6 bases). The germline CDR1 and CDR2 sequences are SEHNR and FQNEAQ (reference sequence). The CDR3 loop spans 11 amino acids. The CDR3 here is CVGASDSGYTF. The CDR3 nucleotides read TGCGTGGGGGCCAGCGACAGTGGCTACACCTTC.